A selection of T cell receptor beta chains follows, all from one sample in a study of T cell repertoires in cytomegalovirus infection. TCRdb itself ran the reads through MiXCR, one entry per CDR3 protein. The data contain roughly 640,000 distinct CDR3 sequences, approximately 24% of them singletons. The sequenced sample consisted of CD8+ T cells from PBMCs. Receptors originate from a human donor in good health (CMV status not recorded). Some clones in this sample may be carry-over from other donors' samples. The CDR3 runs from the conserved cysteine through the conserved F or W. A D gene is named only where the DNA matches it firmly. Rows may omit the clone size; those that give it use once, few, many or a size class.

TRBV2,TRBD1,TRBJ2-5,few,CASSVTGDQETQYF,TGTGCCAGCAGTGTTACAGGGGACCAAGAGACCCAGTACTTC
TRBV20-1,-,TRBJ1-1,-,CSARDLLGTEAFF,TGCAGTGCTAGAGATCTGCTGGGCACTGAAGCTTTCTTT
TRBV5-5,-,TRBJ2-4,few,CASSLVTGAGGDF,TGTGCCAGCAGCTTAGTGACAGGGGCAGGGGGGGACTTC
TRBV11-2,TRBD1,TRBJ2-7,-,CASRTGAYEQYF,TGTGCCAGTCGGACAGGCGCCTACGAGCAGTACTTC
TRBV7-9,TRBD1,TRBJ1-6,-,CASSDSRGPNSPLHF,TGTGCCAGCAGTGATAGCAGGGGGCCTAATTCACCCCTCCACTTT
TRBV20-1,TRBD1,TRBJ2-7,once,CSARERGRGQREQYF,TGCAGTGCTAGAGAGCGGGGCAGGGGGCAACGGGAGCAGTACTTC
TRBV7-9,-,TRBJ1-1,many,CASSLSGGGTEAFF,TGTGCCAGCAGCTTAAGCGGAGGGGGCACTGAAGCTTTCTTT
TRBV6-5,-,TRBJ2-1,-,CASSYSSQGPYNEQFF,TGTGCCAGCAGTTACTCGAGTCAGGGGCCCTACAATGAGCAGTTCTTC
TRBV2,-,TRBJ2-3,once,CASNAGRPDTQYF,TGTGCCAGCAATGCGGGCCGCCCAGATACGCAGTATTTT
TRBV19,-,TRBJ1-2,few,CASNLGTRGYGYTF,TGTGCCAGTAACCTAGGGACGAGGGGATATGGCTACACCTTC
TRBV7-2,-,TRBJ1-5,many,CASSPLLWGDSNQPQHF,TGTGCCAGCAGCCCGCTGTTGTGGGGGGATAGCAATCAGCCCCAGCATTTT
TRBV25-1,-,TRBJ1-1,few,CASSEDQVNTEAFF,TGTGCCAGCAGTGAGGATCAGGTGAACACTGAAGCTTTCTTT
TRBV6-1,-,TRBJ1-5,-,CASSEPGISNQPQHF,TGTGCCAGCAGTGAACCGGGGATTAGCAATCAGCCCCAGCATTTT
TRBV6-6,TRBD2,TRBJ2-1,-,CATQETSAAGTAYNEQFF,TGTGCCACGCAGGAGACTAGCGCCGCCGGAACCGCCTACAATGAGCAGTTCTTC
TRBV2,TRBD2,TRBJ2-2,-,CASSGTGGPNTGELFF,TGTGCCAGCAGCGGAACGGGGGGGCCGAACACCGGGGAGCTGTTTTTT
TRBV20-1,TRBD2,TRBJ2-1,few,CSARSGGAPDEQFF,TGCAGTGCCAGGAGCGGGGGGGCCCCAGATGAGCAGTTCTTC
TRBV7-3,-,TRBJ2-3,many,CASSLNRLPTDTQYF,TGTGCCAGCAGCTTAAACAGGTTACCCACAGATACGCAGTATTTT
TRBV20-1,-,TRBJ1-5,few,CSARDYTRENQPQHF,TGCAGTGCTAGAGATTATACTCGGGAAAATCAGCCCCAGCATTTT